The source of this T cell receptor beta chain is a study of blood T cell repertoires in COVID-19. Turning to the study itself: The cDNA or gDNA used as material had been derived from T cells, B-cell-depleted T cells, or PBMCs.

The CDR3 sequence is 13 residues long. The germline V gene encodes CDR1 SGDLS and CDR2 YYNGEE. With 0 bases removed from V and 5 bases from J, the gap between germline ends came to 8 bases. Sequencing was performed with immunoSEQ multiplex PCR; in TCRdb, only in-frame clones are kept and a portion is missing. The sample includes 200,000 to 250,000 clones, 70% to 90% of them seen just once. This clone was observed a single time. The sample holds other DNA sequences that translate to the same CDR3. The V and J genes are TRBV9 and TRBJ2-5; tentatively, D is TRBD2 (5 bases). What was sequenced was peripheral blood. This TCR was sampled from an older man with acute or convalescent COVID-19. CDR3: CASSVGGEETQYF. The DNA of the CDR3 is TGTGCCAGCAGCGTAGGGGGAGAGGAGACCCAGTACTTC.